Listed here is a single T cell receptor beta chain. Clinical histories supplied by participants themselves formed the basis of cohort assignment. TCRdb's copy holds only in-frame clones and misses some; the assay was immunoSEQ multiplex PCR. Of 230,000 or so clones listed, 65% to 85% were seen once; the top ten hold around 3.6%. These data are taken from a study of blood T cell repertoires in COVID-19. Whole-study context: COVID-19 samples from acute and convalescent phases originated in the United States, Italy and Spain.

Germline V gene lookup returns CDR1 MNHEY and CDR2 SVGAGI. The CDR3 consists of 14 residues. Trimming pared 8 bases from V and 4 bases from J, leaving 15 bases between. The source material was PBMCs or T cells enriched from blood (not recorded which). The clonotype was recovered from a man between 50 and 59 years old who had recovered from COVID-19. This chain connects TRBV6-5 to TRBJ2-1; maybe TRBD1 (5 bases). The chain's CDR3 is CASVRRSGYNEQFF. CDR3 DNA sequence: TGTGCCAGCGTTAGACGATCAGGGTACAATGAGCAGTTCTTC.